The 10 T cell receptor beta chains below come from one sample, sequenced in a study of blood T cell repertoires in COVID-19. Assay used: immunoSEQ multiplex PCR; TCRdb lists only in-frame clones, some missing. The sample holds about 90,000 clones, roughly 90% seen once. Sequenced sample: peripheral blood. The receptors here all came from a man older than 75 with acute or convalescent COVID-19.

The rearrangement uses TRBV27 and TRBJ2-7; 9 nucleotides line up with TRBD1. The CDR3 has 14 residues. V shed 3 bases and J 6 bases; nucleotides not matched to a gene: 6. Germline V gene lookup returns CDR1 MNHEY and CDR2 SMNVEV (reference sequence). The CDR3 spells CASSFRDRAPEQYF. As DNA, the CDR3 is TGTGCCAGCAGTTTTAGGGACAGGGCCCCCGAGCAGTACTTC.

The rearrangement uses TRBV10-3 and TRBJ2-4; D may be TRBD2 (6 bases). The CDR3 has 18 amino acids. V shed 3 bases and J shed 1 base, with 19 bases lying between them. Germline loops: CDR1 ENHRY, CDR2 SYGVKD. In nucleotides, the CDR3 is TGTGCCATCAGTGAAATCCCTAGCGAGGGGAGTGCCAAAAACATTCAGTACTTC. As protein: CAISEIPSEGSAKNIQYF.

The V and J genes are TRBV9 and TRBJ2-2; TRBD2 agrees at 12 bases. This CDR3 has 16 residues. With V trimmed by 1 base and J by 6 bases, 4 bases remained unmatched. Germline values: CDR1 SGDLS, CDR2 YYNGEE. This chain's CDR3 is CASSVYLAGGPGELFF. Written as DNA, the CDR3 is TGTGCCAGCAGCGTATACCTAGCGGGAGGGCCCGGGGAGCTGTTTTTT.

The CDR3 DNA reads as TGTGCCAGCGGACTAGCGGGAGTTGGGGAGACCCAGTACTTC. This sequence encodes CASGLAGVGETQYF. The chain recombines TRBV25-1 with TRBJ2-5, with 13 bases that match TRBD2. The germline V gene has CDR1 MGHDK and CDR2 SYGVNS. The CDR3 sequence is 14 residues long. After removal of 8 bases from V and 5 bases from J, the junction contained 5 bases not matched to a gene.

J is TRBJ2-3 and V is TRBV2, with 11 bases identical to TRBD2. V was pared by 6 bases and J by 4 bases, with 6 bases of the junction left unmatched. CDR3 size: 15 residues. Looked up from germline, CDR1 is SNHLY and CDR2 is FYNNEI. As DNA, the CDR3 is TGTGCCAGCAGCCAACTAGCGGGAGCGTCAGATACGCAGTATTTT. Protein sequence: CASSQLAGASDTQYF.

V usage is TRBV5-4 and J usage is TRBJ1-3; D is possibly TRBD1 (6 bases). V was pared by 4 bases and J by 4 bases, with 9 bases between. In germline, CDR1 is SGHNT, CDR2 YYREEE (reference sequence). The length of the CDR3 is 13 residues. For the CDR3, the DNA is TGTGCCAGCAGCCTCACAGGGGGAAACACCATATATTTT. Protein sequence: CASSLTGGNTIYF. The full variable domain, with the rest looked up from reference TRBV5-4 and TRBJ1-3, is ETGVTQSPTHLIKTRGQQVTLRCSSQSGHNTVSWYQQALGQGPQFIFQYYREEENGRGNFPPRFSGLQFPNYSSELNVNALELDDSALYLCASSLTGGNTIYFGEGSWLTVV.

The chain links TRBV7-2 to TRBJ2-1; 8 bases are shared with TRBD2. The CDR3 spans 16 residues. V lost 5 bases to trimming and J lost 8 bases; unmatched junction nucleotides: 14. Germline V gene sequence: CDR1 SGHTA, CDR2 FQGNSA. The CDR3 nucleotides read TGTGCCAGCAGCATCGAAAGCGGGAGCCTTGTAGATGAGCAGTTCTTC. It codes for CASSIESGSLVDEQFF.

The gene calls are TRBV5-6 and TRBJ1-6; D unresolved. Germline-derived CDR1 and CDR2 are SGHDT and YYEEEE. The germline V and J ends were trimmed by 4 bases and 4 bases, with 9 bases remaining between them. This CDR3 comprises 14 residues. The CDR3 spells CASSARVYNSPLHF. CDR3 bases: TGTGCCAGCAGCGCACGCGTTTATAATTCACCCCTCCACTTT.

The chain couples TRBV19 to TRBJ2-2, with 9 bases matching TRBD1. With 3 bases clipped from V and 3 bases from J, the junction kept 11 bases outside the gene matches. The CDR3 extends over 18 amino acids. The germline V gene encodes CDR1 LNHDA and CDR2 SQIVND (reference sequence). This CDR3 reads CASSIDRDRVPDTGELFF. The CDR3, as DNA: TGTGCCAGTAGTATCGACCGGGACAGGGTACCCGACACCGGGGAGCTGTTTTTT.

The gene calls are TRBV19 and TRBJ2-3, with D tentatively TRBD2 (7 bases). This CDR3 comprises 15 residues. CDR1 is LNHDA and CDR2 is SQIVND in the germline V gene (reference sequence). Trimming cost V 1 base and J 6 bases, with 14 bases left between them. In DNA form, the CDR3 reads TGTGCCAGTAGTATAGTAGTCGGGGGGCCGGATACGCAGTATTTT. Protein sequence: CASSIVVGGPDTQYF.